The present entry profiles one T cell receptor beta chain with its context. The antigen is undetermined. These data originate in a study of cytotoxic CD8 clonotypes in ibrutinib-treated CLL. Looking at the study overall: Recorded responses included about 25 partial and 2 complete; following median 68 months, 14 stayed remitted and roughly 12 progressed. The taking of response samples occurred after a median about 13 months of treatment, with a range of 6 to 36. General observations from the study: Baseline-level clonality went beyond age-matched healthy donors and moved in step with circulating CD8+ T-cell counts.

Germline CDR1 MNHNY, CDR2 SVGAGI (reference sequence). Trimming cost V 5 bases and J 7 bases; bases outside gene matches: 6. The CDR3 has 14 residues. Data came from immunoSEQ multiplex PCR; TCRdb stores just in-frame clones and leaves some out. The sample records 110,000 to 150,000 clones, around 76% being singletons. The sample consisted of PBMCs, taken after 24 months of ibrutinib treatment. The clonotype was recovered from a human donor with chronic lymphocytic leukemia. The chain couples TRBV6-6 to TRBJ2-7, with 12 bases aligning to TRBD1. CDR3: CASSQGQGAWEQYF. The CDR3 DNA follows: TGTGCCAGCAGTCAGGGACAGGGGGCTTGGGAGCAGTACTTC.